This is a list of T cell receptor beta chains from one sample in a study of control samples from healthy donors and cancer patients. Measured with immunoSEQ multiplex PCR; TCRdb has only the in-frame clones, and not every one. The table records around 30,000 clones, around 94% of them present only once. The sample consisted of blood. The receptors come from a man aged 55 to 70 in good health. Each CDR3 is given with its conserved first and last residue. D genes are given only for firm matches. Some rows have no size entry. The others give once, few or many, or a class for an expanded clone.

clone size	J gene	V gene	D gene	CDR3 protein	CDR3 DNA
NA	TRBJ1-2	TRBV6-5	NA	CASSYGQGGGYTF	TGTGCCAGCAGTTACGGGCAGGGAGGAGGCTACACCTTC
once	TRBJ1-2	TRBV27	TRBD1	CASSRSGDRSHGYTF	TGTGCCAGCAGCCGTAGTGGGGACAGGAGTCATGGCTACACCTTC
NA	TRBJ2-5	TRBV7-2	NA	CASSLGGGRETQYF	TGTGCCAGCAGCTTAGGCGGAGGACGGGAGACCCAGTACTTC
once	TRBJ1-1	TRBV7-9	TRBD1	CASKDRDTEAFF	TGTGCCAGTAAGGACAGGGACACTGAAGCTTTCTTT
NA	TRBJ2-7	TRBV5-6	NA	CASSFIGGLSYEQYF	TGTGCCAGCAGCTTTATCGGGGGGCTGAGCTACGAGCAGTACTTC
NA	TRBJ1-3	TRBV23-1	TRBD1	CASSQLPYTGDRGTIYF	TGCGCCAGCAGTCAACTTCCTTACACAGGGGACCGTGGCACCATATATTTT
NA	TRBJ2-7	TRBV5-4	TRBD2	CASSNSWEAGWSEQYF	TGTGCCAGCAGCAACTCGTGGGAAGCGGGATGGAGCGAGCAGTACTTC
NA	TRBJ1-6	TRBV7-9	NA	CASTHWDKWNSPLHF	TGTGCCAGCACGCATTGGGACAAATGGAATTCACCCCTCCACTTT
NA	TRBJ1-5	TRBV2	NA	CASRDNGHNQPQHF	TGTGCCAGCAGGGACAACGGTCACAATCAGCCCCAGCATTTT
NA	TRBJ1-2	TRBV7-2	TRBD1	CASSSFAGTGDGYTF	TGTGCCAGCAGCTCGTTTGCCGGGACAGGGGATGGCTACACCTTC
NA	TRBJ2-1	TRBV6-5	NA	CASRTSGPPYNEQFF	TGTGCCAGCAGGACCTCGGGACCGCCTTACAATGAGCAGTTCTTC
NA	TRBJ1-4	TRBV11-2	TRBD1	CASSPGTGAEKLFF	TGTGCCAGCAGCCCAGGGACAGGGGCAGAAAAACTGTTTTTT
NA	TRBJ2-4	TRBV14	NA	CASSQDSLGLDIQYF	TGTGCCAGCAGCCAAGATTCCCTAGGCTTGGACATTCAGTACTTC
NA	TRBJ1-5	TRBV7-7	NA	CASSLEEAPYHQPQHF	TGTGCCAGCAGCTTAGAGGAAGCCCCTTACCATCAGCCCCAGCATTTT
NA	TRBJ2-7	TRBV2	TRBD1	CASIRGTGYHEQYF	TGTGCCAGCATTCGCGGGACAGGGTATCACGAGCAGTACTTC
NA	TRBJ1-1	TRBV7-3	NA	CASSPQTDTEAFF	TGTGCCAGCAGCCCGCAAACCGACACTGAAGCTTTCTTT
NA	TRBJ1-1	TRBV7-9	TRBD1	CASSLGQMNTEAFF	TGTGCCAGCAGCCTGGGACAGATGAACACTGAAGCTTTCTTT
NA	TRBJ1-4	TRBV4-3	NA	CASSQDFTGRINEKLFF	TGCGCCAGCAGCCAAGATTTCACAGGGAGGATTAATGAAAAACTGTTTTTT
NA	TRBJ1-1	TRBV7-8	NA	CASSLTRVVLVEAFF	TGTGCCAGCAGCCTCACAAGGGTCGTTTTGGTTGAAGCTTTCTTT
NA	TRBJ1-6	TRBV19	NA	CASSSNAGTGGSSYNSPLHF	TGTGCCAGTAGTTCAAACGCCGGGACGGGTGGAAGCTCCTATAATTCACCCCTCCACTTT
NA	TRBJ1-5	TRBV19	TRBD1	CASSPQGSSQPQHF	TGTGCCAGTAGTCCACAGGGGTCAAGCCAGCCCCAGCATTTT
NA	TRBJ1-6	TRBV3-1/TRBV3-2	NA	CASSERGYNSPLHF	TGTGCCAGCAGCGAAAGGGGGTACAATTCACCCCTCCACTTT
NA	TRBJ2-5	TRBV5-1	NA	CASSPNQETQYF	TGCGCCAGCAGCCCCAACCAAGAGACCCAGTACTTC
NA	TRBJ1-4	TRBV4-1	TRBD1	CASSQARGRDEKLFF	TGCGCCAGCAGCCAGGCCAGGGGGCGAGATGAAAAACTGTTTTTT
NA	TRBJ2-1	TRBV18	NA	CASSPQGQTYNEQFF	TGTGCCAGCTCACCACAGGGACAAACCTACAATGAGCAGTTCTTC
NA	TRBJ1-3	TRBV20-1	NA	CSASPSYLTGNTIYF	TGCAGTGCCAGTCCGTCCTACCTGACTGGAAACACCATATATTTT
NA	TRBJ1-2	TRBV12-3/TRBV12-4	NA	CASSPDRYYGYTF	TGTGCCAGCAGCCCCGACAGATACTATGGCTACACCTTC
NA	TRBJ1-1	TRBV7-9	TRBD1	CATLNRGNTEAFF	TGTGCCACCCTTAACAGGGGAAACACTGAAGCTTTCTTT
NA	TRBJ2-3	TRBV19	TRBD2	CASSILAGNTDTQYF	TGTGCCAGTAGTATATTAGCGGGGAACACAGATACGCAGTATTTT
NA	TRBJ1-1	TRBV5-5	NA	CASRSSMNTEAFF	TGTGCCAGCAGAAGTAGCATGAACACTGAAGCTTTCTTT
NA	TRBJ1-1	TRBV2	NA	CASRDRNTEAFF	TGTGCCAGCAGGGACAGGAACACTGAAGCTTTCTTT
NA	TRBJ1-1	TRBV7-9	NA	CASSRNGYTEAFF	TGTGCCAGCAGCCGGAACGGGTACACTGAAGCTTTCTTT
NA	TRBJ2-7	TRBV28	NA	CARGEQYF	TGTGCCAGGGGCGAGCAGTACTTC
NA	TRBJ1-2	TRBV5-1	NA	CASSPGDGNYGYTF	TGCGCCAGCAGCCCGGGGGACGGGAACTATGGCTACACCTTC
NA	TRBJ2-7	TRBV5-6	NA	CASSHRDEQYF	TGTGCCAGCAGTCACAGGGACGAGCAGTACTTC
NA	TRBJ1-2	TRBV6-5	NA	CASSYSKYAANYGYTF	TGTGCCAGCAGTTACTCGAAGTACGCCGCTAACTATGGCTACACCTTC
NA	TRBJ1-4	TRBV5-1	TRBD1	CASSSRQGGDEKLFF	TGCGCCAGCAGCAGCAGACAGGGAGGGGATGAAAAACTGTTTTTT